This TCR beta chain was captured by sequencing in a study of human T cells and chemical hapten exposure. Study-wide background: TCR yields per sample varied mostly from small pooled library volume differences.

Stated time point: patch test 1, 2 weeks after DPC sensitization. As to treatment: therapeutic diphenylcyclopropenone sensitization with weekly scalp DPC. MiXCR, run by TCRdb on the RACE reads, gives a single entry per CDR3 protein. The sample lists some 380,000 distinct CDR3 sequences; about 4.8% were seen once. Germline V CDR1 and CDR2: SGHTA, FQGNSA. The V gene lost 0 bases and the J gene lost 5 bases, with 10 bases spanning the gap. The CDR3 runs 14 residues. Whole-study results and caveats: Alopecia was present in the donors, so their immune response may differ from healthy people's.

In its sample, this clonotype was seen a few times. Its antigen remains unknown. The source material was whole blood, sampled in connection with sensitization to the hapten diphenylcyclopropenone (DPC). This TCR was recovered from a woman aged 45-60 years with alopecia areata. Some clones in this sample may be carry-over from other donors' samples. This chain uses TRBV7-2 with TRBJ2-5; D call uncertain. The CDR3 sequence: CASSLAPGIETQYF. The DNA for the CDR3 is TGTGCCAGCAGCTTAGCGCCTGGAATCGAGACCCAGTACTTC.